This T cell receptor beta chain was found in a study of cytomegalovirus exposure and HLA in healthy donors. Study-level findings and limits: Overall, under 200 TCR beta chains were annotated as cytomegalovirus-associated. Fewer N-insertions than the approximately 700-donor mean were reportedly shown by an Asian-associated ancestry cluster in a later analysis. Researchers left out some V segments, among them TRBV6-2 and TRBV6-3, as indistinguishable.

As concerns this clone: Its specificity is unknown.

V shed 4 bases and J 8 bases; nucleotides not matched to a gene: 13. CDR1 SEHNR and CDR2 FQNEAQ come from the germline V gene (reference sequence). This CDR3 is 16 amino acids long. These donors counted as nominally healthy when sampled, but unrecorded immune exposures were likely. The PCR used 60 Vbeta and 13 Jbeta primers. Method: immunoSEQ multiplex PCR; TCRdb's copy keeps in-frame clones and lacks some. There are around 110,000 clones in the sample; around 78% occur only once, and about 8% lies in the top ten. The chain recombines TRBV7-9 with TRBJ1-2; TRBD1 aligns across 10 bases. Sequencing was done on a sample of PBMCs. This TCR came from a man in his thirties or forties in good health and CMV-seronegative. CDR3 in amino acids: CASSSTRGQGSTGYTF. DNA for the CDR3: TGTGCCAGCAGCTCAACCCGGGGACAGGGGTCGACCGGCTACACCTTC.